This is a list of T cell receptor beta chains from one sample in a study of T cells in Graves' hyperthyroidism and ophthalmopathy. MiXCR, applied by TCRdb to the multiplex PCR reads, yields one record per CDR3 protein. The table records under 400,000 distinct CDR3 sequences, just under 25% of them present only once. The sample taken for sequencing was blood. Receptors originate from a man aged 45 to 65 with Graves' hyperthyroidism. Both conserved end residues are part of each CDR3. The D gene is left open where the match is weak. Where a row states a size, it is once, few, many or the class of an expanded clone; other rows omit it.

TRBV6-1	TRBJ2-7	.	TRBD2	TGTGCCAGCAGTTGGAGTGGGGGAGGGAGCTCCTACGAGCAGTACTTC	CASSWSGGGSSYEQYF
TRBV6-1	TRBJ1-5	.	.	TGTGCCAGCAGTGAAGGATGGGGAGTCGGCAATCAGCCCCAGCATTTT	CASSEGWGVGNQPQHF
TRBV6-1	TRBJ1-2	.	TRBD1	TGTGCCAGCAGTGCCGGGCGACAGGGGTATGGCTACACCTTC	CASSAGRQGYGYTF
TRBV5-1	TRBJ2-1	few	.	TGCGCCAGCAGCTTGAGCTGGGCCTACAATGAGCAGTTCTTC	CASSLSWAYNEQFF
TRBV11-2	TRBJ2-2	few	TRBD2	TGTGCCAGCAGCTTAGGATGGACTAGCGGGGACAGAAACACCGGGGAGCTGTTTTTT	CASSLGWTSGDRNTGELFF
TRBV19	TRBJ1-2	few	.	TGTGCCAGTCGGGGTATCACCTATGGCTACACCTTC	CASRGITYGYTF
TRBV7-8	TRBJ1-2	few	.	TGTGCCAGCAGCTTCGGGGCAGTGGGTGGCTACACCTTC	CASSFGAVGGYTF
TRBV11-2	TRBJ1-4	many	.	TGTGCCAGCATGGGAGGGGCCCAAGAAAAACTGTTTTTT	CASMGGAQEKLFF
TRBV28	TRBJ2-7	few	TRBD2	TGTGCCAGCAGCTCTAGCGGGATTGGCACCTACGAGCAGTACTTC	CASSSSGIGTYEQYF
TRBV20-1	TRBJ2-1	.	TRBD2	TGCAGTGGTACGACCGTAGCGGGAGACAACAATGAGCAGTTCTTC	CSGTTVAGDNNEQFF
TRBV6-1	TRBJ2-1	.	TRBD2	TGTGCCAGCAGAGCTAGCGGAGTCTCCTACAATGAGCAGTTCTTC	CASRASGVSYNEQFF
TRBV7-2	TRBJ1-1	.	.	TGTGCCAGCAGCTTAGCCTCAGCCAGGTTTCCTACATACGCTGAAGCTTTCTTT	CASSLASARFPTYAEAFF
TRBV10-2	TRBJ2-5	.	.	TGCGCCAGCAGTGACGCCCCTAGTTCGGAGACCCAGTACTTC	CASSDAPSSETQYF
TRBV2	TRBJ2-3	few	TRBD2	TGTGCCAGCAGTGGCAATAGCGGGGGGCCCAATACGCAGTATTTT	CASSGNSGGPNTQYF
TRBV3-1	TRBJ2-7	few	TRBD1	TGTGCCAGCAGCCACGGACAGGGGGCGGGGTACGAGCAGTACTTC	CASSHGQGAGYEQYF
TRBV11-3	TRBJ1-1	.	.	TGTGCCAGCAGACGACAATTGAACACTGAAGCTTTCTTT	CASRRQLNTEAFF
TRBV29-1	TRBJ2-7	few	.	TGCAGCGTTGAAGATGCGGCAGGGGTTGACGAGCAGTACTTC	CSVEDAAGVDEQYF
TRBV5-1	TRBJ2-7	many	TRBD2	TGCGCCAGCAGCTTCCTAGCGGGGGCCGACGAGCAGTACTTC	CASSFLAGADEQYF
TRBV4-1	TRBJ2-4	.	TRBD2	TGTGCCAGCAGCCTCGAAGCGGGAGTGGGAAACATTCAGTACTTC	CASSLEAGVGNIQYF
TRBV28	TRBJ2-5	.	.	TGTGCCAGCAGTTCTCCCCGGGGGGCCCTCATTGAGACCCAGTACTTC	CASSSPRGALIETQYF
TRBV19	TRBJ1-2	.	TRBD1	TGTGCCAGTAGTATAAGCGGGACAGGGGTTGGGCGAGGCTATGGCTACACCTTC	CASSISGTGVGRGYGYTF
TRBV20-1	TRBJ2-7	once	.	TGCAGTGCTAGCGCACAGTTCTCCTACGAGCAGTACTTC	CSASAQFSYEQYF
TRBV7-3	TRBJ2-1	.	TRBD2	TGTGCCAGCAGCCCCGCGGCCGGGACTAGGAACAATGAGCAGTTCTTC	CASSPAAGTRNNEQFF
TRBV12-3/TRBV12-4	TRBJ2-1	.	.	TGTGCCAGCAGTCAAAGGAGACTTTCGTTCTTC	CASSQRRLSFF
TRBV18	TRBJ2-1	many	.	TGTGCCAGCTCATCTTCGGCTATTGAGCAGTTCTTC	CASSSSAIEQFF
TRBV30	TRBJ1-4	few	TRBD1	TGTGCCTGGAGTTATCACAGGGGAGGTGGTGAAAAACTGTTTTTT	CAWSYHRGGGEKLFF
TRBV7-9	TRBJ2-1	.	TRBD2	TGTGCCAGCAGCTCGGGTAGCGGGAGGGACTACAATGAGCAGTTCTTC	CASSSGSGRDYNEQFF
TRBV7-9	TRBJ2-5	.	.	TGTGCCAGCACCGCCATGGGGGCCCGGGAGACCCAGTACTTC	CASTAMGARETQYF
TRBV6-5	TRBJ1-4	.	.	TGTGCCAGCAGTTACGACGGGGTGGGTGAAAAACTGTTTTTT	CASSYDGVGEKLFF
TRBV7-9	TRBJ2-1	few	.	TGTGCCAGCAGCCCTCAGGGATTCGAGCAGTTCTTC	CASSPQGFEQFF
TRBV19	TRBJ2-1	.	.	TGTGCCAGTAGTAATTACCTCAGGGGCACTCCTAACAATGAGCAGTTCTTC	CASSNYLRGTPNNEQFF
TRBV5-1	TRBJ2-7	few	.	TGCGCCAGCAGCTTGGGACCAGGGGGGGCGACCTCCTACGAGCAGTACTTC	CASSLGPGGATSYEQYF
TRBV3-1	TRBJ2-1	.	TRBD2	TGTGCCAGCAGCTGGGGGGAGGGCCCGTACAATGAGCAGTTCTTC	CASSWGEGPYNEQFF
TRBV24-1	TRBJ2-2	.	.	TGTGCCACCAGTGATCGTACTAACACCGGGGAGCTGTTTTTT	CATSDRTNTGELFF
TRBV27	TRBJ1-2	.	.	TGTGCCAGCAGCCAAACTCCGTCTAACTATGGCTACACCTTC	CASSQTPSNYGYTF